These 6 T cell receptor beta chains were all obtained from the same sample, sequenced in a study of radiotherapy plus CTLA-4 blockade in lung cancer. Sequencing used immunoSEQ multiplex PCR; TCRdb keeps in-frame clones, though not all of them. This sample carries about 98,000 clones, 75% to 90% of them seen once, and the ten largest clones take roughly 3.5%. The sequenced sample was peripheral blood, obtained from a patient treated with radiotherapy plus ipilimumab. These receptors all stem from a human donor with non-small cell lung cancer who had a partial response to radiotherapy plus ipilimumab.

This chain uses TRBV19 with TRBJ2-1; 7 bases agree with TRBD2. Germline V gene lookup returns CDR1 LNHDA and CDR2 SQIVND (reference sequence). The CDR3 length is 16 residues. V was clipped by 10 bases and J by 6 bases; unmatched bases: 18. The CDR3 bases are TGTGCCACTAAGGGCCGGGGCGGGAGAGGAGGCAATGAGCAGTTCTTC. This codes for CATKGRGGRGGNEQFF.

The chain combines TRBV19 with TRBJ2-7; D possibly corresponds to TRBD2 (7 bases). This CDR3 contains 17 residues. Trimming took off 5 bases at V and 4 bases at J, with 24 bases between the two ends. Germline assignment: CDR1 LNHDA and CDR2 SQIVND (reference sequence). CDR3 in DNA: TGTGCCAGTAGTCAGAAAGGGGGGGGGACCTTTCTATACGAGCAGTACTTC. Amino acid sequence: CASSQKGGGTFLYEQYF.

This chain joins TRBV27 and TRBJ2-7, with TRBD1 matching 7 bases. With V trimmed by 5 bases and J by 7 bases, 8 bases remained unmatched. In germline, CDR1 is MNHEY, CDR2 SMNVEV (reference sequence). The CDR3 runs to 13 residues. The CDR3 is CASSLGTVTEQYF. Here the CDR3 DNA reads TGTGCCAGCAGTCTCGGGACAGTTACAGAGCAGTACTTC.

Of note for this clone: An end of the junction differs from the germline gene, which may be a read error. As DNA, the CDR3 is TGTGCCAGCGGCTTCTGGGGGCTATCCTACAATGAGCAGTTCTTC. Encoded protein: CASGFWGLSYNEQFF. This sequence joins TRBV5-6 and TRBJ2-1; perhaps TRBD1 as D (6 bases). The CDR3 contains 15 residues. CDR1 is SGHDT and CDR2 is YYEEEE in the germline V gene.

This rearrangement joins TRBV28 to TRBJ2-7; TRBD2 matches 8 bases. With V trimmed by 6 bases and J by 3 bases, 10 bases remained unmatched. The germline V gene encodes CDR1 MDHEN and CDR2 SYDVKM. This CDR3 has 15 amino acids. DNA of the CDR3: TGTGCCAGCAGGGAGGGCGGAAGCGGGGGCTACGAGCAGTACTTC. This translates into CASREGGSGGYEQYF.

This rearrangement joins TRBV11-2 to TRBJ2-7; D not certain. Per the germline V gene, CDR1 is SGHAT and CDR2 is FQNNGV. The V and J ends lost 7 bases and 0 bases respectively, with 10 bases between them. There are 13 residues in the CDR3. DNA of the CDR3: TGTGCCAGCACCGTAGTAAGCTCCTACGAGCAGTACTTC. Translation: CASTVVSSYEQYF.